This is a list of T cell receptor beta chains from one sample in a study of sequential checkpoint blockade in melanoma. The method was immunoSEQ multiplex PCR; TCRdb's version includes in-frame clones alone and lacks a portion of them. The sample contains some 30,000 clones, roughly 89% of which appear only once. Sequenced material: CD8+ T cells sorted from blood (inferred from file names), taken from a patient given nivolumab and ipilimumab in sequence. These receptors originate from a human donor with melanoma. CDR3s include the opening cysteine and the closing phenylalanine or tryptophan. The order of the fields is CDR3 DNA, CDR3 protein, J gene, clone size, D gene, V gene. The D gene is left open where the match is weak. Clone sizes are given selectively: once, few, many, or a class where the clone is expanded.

CDR3 DNA: TGTGCCAGCAGCGCACAAAAAAACATTCAGTACTTC
CDR3 protein: CASSAQKNIQYF
J gene: TRBJ2-4
clone size: -
D gene: -
V gene: TRBV11-2

CDR3 DNA: TGTGCCAGCAGTTTGCCCGAGGTTTGGACCCAGTACTTC
CDR3 protein: CASSLPEVWTQYF
J gene: TRBJ2-5
clone size: -
D gene: -
V gene: TRBV28

CDR3 DNA: TGTGCCAGCAGTTTCAGGGGGACAGGGGAGCTGTTTTTT
CDR3 protein: CASSFRGTGELFF
J gene: TRBJ2-2
clone size: -
D gene: TRBD1
V gene: TRBV6-5

CDR3 DNA: TGTGCCACCCGTCGGTCGGGAAGCAATCAGCCCCAGCATTTT
CDR3 protein: CATRRSGSNQPQHF
J gene: TRBJ1-5
clone size: -
D gene: -
V gene: TRBV15

CDR3 DNA: TGCAGCGTTGAAGACCCATTGGGACAGGGCAACTATGGCTACACCTTC
CDR3 protein: CSVEDPLGQGNYGYTF
J gene: TRBJ1-2
clone size: -
D gene: TRBD1
V gene: TRBV29-1

CDR3 DNA: TGTGCCAGCAGCTTTTTAGGGGCCAAGGGACAAGAGACCCAGTACTTC
CDR3 protein: CASSFLGAKGQETQYF
J gene: TRBJ2-5
clone size: -
D gene: -
V gene: TRBV7-9

CDR3 DNA: TGCGCCAGCAGCCATCACAGCTCCTATAATTCACCCCTCCACTTT
CDR3 protein: CASSHHSSYNSPLHF
J gene: TRBJ1-6
clone size: -
D gene: -
V gene: TRBV4-3

CDR3 DNA: TGTGCCAGCAGCTTGGGGGTCCGGGGATACAATGAGCAGTTCTTC
CDR3 protein: CASSLGVRGYNEQFF
J gene: TRBJ2-1
clone size: -
D gene: -
V gene: TRBV5-8

CDR3 DNA: TGTGCCAGCAGCATCCACCCCCAGAGCCAGGGGGCTGACGGGGAGCTGTTTTTT
CDR3 protein: CASSIHPQSQGADGELFF
J gene: TRBJ2-2
clone size: once
D gene: TRBD1
V gene: TRBV9

CDR3 DNA: TGTGCCAGCAGTAGGGGTGTAGGGGCCAACGTCCTGACTTTC
CDR3 protein: CASSRGVGANVLTF
J gene: TRBJ2-6
clone size: few
D gene: -
V gene: TRBV7-3

CDR3 DNA: TGTGCCATCAGTCCCAGCCAGGGGGGAATAGGCTACACCTTC
CDR3 protein: CAISPSQGGIGYTF
J gene: TRBJ1-2
clone size: once
D gene: TRBD1
V gene: TRBV10-3

CDR3 DNA: TGTGCCAGCAGTATCTCAGGGGTGCAATACACAGATACGCAGTATTTT
CDR3 protein: CASSISGVQYTDTQYF
J gene: TRBJ2-3
clone size: -
D gene: -
V gene: TRBV27

CDR3 DNA: TGTGCCAGCAGCCACAACTCGGGGGATACGCAGTATTTT
CDR3 protein: CASSHNSGDTQYF
J gene: TRBJ2-3
clone size: -
D gene: -
V gene: TRBV27

CDR3 DNA: TGTGCCAGCAGCCCAGGGAGGACCAAATCCTACGAGCAGTACTTC
CDR3 protein: CASSPGRTKSYEQYF
J gene: TRBJ2-7
clone size: once
D gene: -
V gene: TRBV21-1

CDR3 DNA: TGTGCCAGCAGCTCTTACTACGAGCAGTACTTC
CDR3 protein: CASSSYYEQYF
J gene: TRBJ2-7
clone size: -
D gene: -
V gene: TRBV7-9